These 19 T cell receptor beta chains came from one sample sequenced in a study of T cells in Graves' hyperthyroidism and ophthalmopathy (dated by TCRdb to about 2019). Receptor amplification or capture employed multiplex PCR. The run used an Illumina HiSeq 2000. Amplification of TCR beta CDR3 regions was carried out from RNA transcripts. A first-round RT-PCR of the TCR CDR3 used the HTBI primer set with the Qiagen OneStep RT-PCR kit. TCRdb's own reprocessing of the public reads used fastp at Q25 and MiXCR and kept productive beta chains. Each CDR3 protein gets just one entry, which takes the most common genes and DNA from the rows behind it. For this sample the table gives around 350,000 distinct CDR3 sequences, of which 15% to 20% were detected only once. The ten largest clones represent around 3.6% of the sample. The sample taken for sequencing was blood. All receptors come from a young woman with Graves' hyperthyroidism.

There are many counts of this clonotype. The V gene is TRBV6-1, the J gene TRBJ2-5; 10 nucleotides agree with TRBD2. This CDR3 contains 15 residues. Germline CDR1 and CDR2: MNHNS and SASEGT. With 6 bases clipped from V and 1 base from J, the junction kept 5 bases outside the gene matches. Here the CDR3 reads CASRSLAGVQETQYF. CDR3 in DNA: TGTGCCAGCAGAAGCCTAGCGGGGGTCCAAGAGACCCAGTACTTC.

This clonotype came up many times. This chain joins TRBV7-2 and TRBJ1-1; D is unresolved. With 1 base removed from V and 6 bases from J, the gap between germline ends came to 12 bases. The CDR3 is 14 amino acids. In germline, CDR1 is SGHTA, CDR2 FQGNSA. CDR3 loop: CASSLGRSRAEAFF. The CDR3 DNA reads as TGTGCCAGCAGCTTAGGTAGGAGTCGCGCTGAAGCTTTCTTT.

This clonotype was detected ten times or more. The CDR3 reads CASSYQGGAQYF. As DNA, the CDR3 is TGTGCCAGCAGTTACCAAGGGGGCGCCCAGTACTTC. The rearrangement links TRBV6-5 to TRBJ2-5, with TRBD1 identical over 7 bases. Germline CDR1 reads MNHEY; CDR2 reads SVGAGI. V shed 2 bases, J shed 9 bases, and the junction held 3 bases outside the gene matches. This CDR3 is 12 amino acids long.

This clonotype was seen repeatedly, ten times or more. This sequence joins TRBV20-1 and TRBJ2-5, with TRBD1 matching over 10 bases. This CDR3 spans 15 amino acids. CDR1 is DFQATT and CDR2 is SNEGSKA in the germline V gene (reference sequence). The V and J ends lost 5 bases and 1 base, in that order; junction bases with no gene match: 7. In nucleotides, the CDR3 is TGCAGTGCTCACAATTGGGACAGGGGCCAAGAGACCCAGTACTTC. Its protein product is CSAHNWDRGQETQYF.

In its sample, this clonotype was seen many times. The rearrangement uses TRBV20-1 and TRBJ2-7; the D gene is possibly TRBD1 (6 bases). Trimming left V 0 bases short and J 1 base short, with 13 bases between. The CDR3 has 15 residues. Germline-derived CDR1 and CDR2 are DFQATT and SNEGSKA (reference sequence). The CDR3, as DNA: TGCAGTGCTAGAGATCCTACGGGGACATCCTACGAGCAGTACTTC. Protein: CSARDPTGTSYEQYF.

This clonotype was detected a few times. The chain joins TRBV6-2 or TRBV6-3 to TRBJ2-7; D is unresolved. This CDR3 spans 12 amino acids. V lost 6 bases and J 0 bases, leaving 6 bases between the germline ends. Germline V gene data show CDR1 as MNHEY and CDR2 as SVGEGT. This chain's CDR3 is CASSIGSYEQYF. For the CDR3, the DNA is TGTGCCAGCAGCATTGGCTCCTACGAGCAGTACTTC.

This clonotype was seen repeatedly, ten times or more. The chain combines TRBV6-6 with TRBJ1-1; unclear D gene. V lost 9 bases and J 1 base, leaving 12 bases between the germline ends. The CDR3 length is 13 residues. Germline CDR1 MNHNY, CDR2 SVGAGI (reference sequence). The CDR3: CASLKAGNTEAFF. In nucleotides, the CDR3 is TGTGCCAGTTTAAAAGCCGGGAACACTGAAGCTTTCTTT.

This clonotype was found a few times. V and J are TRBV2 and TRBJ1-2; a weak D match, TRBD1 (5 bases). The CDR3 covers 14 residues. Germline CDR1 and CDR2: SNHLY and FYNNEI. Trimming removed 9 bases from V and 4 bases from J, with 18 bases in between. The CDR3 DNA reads TGTGCCAGGGGGGGGGAGGGACGCATCTATGGCTACACCTTC. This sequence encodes CARGGEGRIYGYTF. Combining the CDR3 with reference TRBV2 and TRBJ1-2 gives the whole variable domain EPEVTQTPSHQVTQMGQEVILRCVPISNHLYFYWYRQILGQKVEFLVSFYNNEISEKSEIFDDQFSVERPDGSNFTLKIRSTKLEDSAMYFCARGGEGRIYGYTFGSGTRLTVV.

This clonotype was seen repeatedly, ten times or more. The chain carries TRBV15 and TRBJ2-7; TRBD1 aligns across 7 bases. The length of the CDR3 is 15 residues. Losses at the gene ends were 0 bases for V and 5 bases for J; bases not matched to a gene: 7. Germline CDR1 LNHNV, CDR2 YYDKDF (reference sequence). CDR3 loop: CATSRETRQGNEQYF. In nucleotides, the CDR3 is TGTGCCACCAGCAGAGAAACCAGACAGGGCAACGAGCAGTACTTC.

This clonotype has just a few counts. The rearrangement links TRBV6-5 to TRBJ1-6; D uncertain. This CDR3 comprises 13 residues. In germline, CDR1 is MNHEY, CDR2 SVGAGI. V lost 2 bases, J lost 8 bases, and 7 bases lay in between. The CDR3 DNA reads TGTGCCAGCAGTTACGGGTCTGATTCACCCCTCCACTTT. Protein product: CASSYGSDSPLHF.

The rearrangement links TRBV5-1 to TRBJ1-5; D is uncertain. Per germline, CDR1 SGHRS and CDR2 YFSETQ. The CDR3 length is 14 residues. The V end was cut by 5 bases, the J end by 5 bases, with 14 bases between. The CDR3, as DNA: TGCGCCAGCAGGTTTGCTGGGTTTGATCAGCCCCAGCATTTT. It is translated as CASRFAGFDQPQHF.

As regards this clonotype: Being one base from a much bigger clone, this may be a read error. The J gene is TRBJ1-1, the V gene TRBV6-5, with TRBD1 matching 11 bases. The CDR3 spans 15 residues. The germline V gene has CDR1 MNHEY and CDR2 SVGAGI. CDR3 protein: CASIYSGTGGAEAFF. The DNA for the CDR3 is TGTGCCAGCATTTACTCGGGGACAGGGGGGGCTGAAGCTTTCTTT.

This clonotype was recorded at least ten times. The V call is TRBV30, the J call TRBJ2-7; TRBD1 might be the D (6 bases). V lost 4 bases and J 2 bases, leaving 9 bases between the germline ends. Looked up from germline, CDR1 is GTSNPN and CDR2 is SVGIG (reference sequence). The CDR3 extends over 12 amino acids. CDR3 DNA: TGTGCCTGGAACACAGGGACCTACGAGCAGTACTTC. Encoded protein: CAWNTGTYEQYF.

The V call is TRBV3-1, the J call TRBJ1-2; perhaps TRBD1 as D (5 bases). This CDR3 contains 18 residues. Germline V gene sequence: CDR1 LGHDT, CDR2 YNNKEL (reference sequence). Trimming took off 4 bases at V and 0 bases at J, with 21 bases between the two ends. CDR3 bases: TGTGCCAGCAGCCGAAATCCTTCAGGGCGGTATCCTAACTATGGCTACACCTTC. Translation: CASSRNPSGRYPNYGYTF.

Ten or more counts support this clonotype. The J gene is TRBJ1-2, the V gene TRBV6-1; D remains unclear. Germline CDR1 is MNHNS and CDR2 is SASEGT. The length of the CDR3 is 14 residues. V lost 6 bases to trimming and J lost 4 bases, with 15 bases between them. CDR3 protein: CASSPSMRLYGYTF. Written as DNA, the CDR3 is TGTGCCAGCAGCCCCTCCATGAGACTCTATGGCTACACCTTC.

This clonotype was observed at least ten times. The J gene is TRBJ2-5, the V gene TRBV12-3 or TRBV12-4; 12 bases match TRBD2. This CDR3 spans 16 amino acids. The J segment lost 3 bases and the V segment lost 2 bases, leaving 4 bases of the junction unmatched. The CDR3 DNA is TGTGCCAGCAGTTTATGGACTAGCGGGGAAAAAGAGACCCAGTACTTC. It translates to CASSLWTSGEKETQYF.

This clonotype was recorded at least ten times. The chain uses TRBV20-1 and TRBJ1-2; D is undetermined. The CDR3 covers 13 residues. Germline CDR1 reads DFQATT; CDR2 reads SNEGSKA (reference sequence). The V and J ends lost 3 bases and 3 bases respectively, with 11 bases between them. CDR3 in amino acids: CSARREEDYGYTF. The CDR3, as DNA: TGCAGTGCTAGGAGGGAGGAGGACTATGGCTACACCTTC.

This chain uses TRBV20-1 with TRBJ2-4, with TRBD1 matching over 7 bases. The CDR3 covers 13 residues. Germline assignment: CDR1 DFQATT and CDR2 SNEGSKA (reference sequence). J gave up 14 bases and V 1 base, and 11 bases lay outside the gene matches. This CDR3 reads CSARVPGQRLKYF. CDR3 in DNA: TGCAGTGCTAGAGTTCCGGGACAGCGACTTAAGTACTTC.

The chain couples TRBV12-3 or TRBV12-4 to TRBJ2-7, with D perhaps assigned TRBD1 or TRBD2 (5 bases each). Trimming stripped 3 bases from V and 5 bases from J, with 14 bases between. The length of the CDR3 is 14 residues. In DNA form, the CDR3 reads TGTGCCAGCAGTTTTTCCGGGGCCGACCACGAGCAGTACTTC. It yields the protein CASSFSGADHEQYF.